This T cell receptor beta chain derives from a study of cytomegalovirus exposure and HLA in healthy donors. The CDR3 length is 16 residues. CDR1 is SGHRS, CDR2 YFSETQ, per germline. The V end was cut by 4 bases, the J end by 4 bases, with 18 bases between. On this clone itself: Its target is not known.

In the PCR, 60 Vbeta and 13 Jbeta primers were used. Here immunoSEQ multiplex PCR was the method, and the copy in TCRdb shows in-frame clones only, minus some. Found here are some 200,000 clones, around 77% of them singletons; the top ten hold about 3.1%. Whole-study findings and limits: For most TCR beta V segments, an earlier analysis put the productive rate at about 90% or about 30% of the time. Per a later analysis, about 18,000 TCR beta sequences showed association with HLA alleles at 0.05 false discovery rate. HLA-A and HLA-B allele assignments for most subjects were reportedly predicted accurately using TCR beta sequences. Trimming of TCR beta V- and J-genes showed a link, identified in a later analysis, to a missense DCLRE1C variant.

V gene TRBV5-1 combines with J gene TRBJ1-3; D remains ambiguous. This clonotype was sampled from a female donor in good health and CMV-seronegative. The sequencing sample was made of PBMCs. The DNA for the CDR3 is TGCGCCAGCAGCGCCGGTATTTCCCCGGGGGGAAACACCATATATTTT. This encodes CASSAGISPGGNTIYF.